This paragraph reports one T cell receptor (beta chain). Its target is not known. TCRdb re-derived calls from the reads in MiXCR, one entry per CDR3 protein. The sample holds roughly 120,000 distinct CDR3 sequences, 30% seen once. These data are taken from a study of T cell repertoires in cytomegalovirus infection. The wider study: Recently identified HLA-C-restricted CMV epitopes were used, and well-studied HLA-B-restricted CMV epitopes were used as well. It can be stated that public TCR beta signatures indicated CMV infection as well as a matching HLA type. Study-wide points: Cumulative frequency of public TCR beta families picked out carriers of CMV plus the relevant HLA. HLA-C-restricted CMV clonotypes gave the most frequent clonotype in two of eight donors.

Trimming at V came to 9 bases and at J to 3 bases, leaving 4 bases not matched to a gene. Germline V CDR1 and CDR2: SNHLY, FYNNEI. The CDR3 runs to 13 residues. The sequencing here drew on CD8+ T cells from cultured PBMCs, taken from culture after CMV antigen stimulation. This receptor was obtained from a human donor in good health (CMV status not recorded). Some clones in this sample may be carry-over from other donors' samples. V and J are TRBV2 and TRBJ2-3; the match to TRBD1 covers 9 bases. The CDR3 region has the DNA TGTGCCAGTAGGACAGGGGCAACAGATACGCAGTATTTT. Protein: CASRTGATDTQYF.